The clone carrying this T cell receptor (beta chain) was detected a few times. The sample is drawn from a study of T-cell reconstitution after alpha-beta-depleted transplantation in children. Unique molecular identifiers tagged the TCRbeta library. MiXCR, run by TCRdb on the PCR reads, gives a single entry per CDR3 protein. The sample has almost 400,000 distinct CDR3 sequences; approximately 20% are singletons. The germline gives CDR1 MGHDK, CDR2 SYGVNS. The V gene lost 1 base and the J gene lost 8 bases, with 17 bases spanning the gap. The CDR3 runs 15 residues. Specimen: PBMCs from the stem cell graft donor, collected from the stem cell graft. This chain connects TRBV25-1 to TRBJ1-2; a possible D gene is TRBD1 (5 bases). This TCR derives from a human donor who donated a stem cell graft to a child with acute myeloid leukemia. DNA of the CDR3: TGTGCCAGCAGTGAATTACAGGCTAACTATCGGGGCTACACCTTC. It encodes CASSELQANYRGYTF.